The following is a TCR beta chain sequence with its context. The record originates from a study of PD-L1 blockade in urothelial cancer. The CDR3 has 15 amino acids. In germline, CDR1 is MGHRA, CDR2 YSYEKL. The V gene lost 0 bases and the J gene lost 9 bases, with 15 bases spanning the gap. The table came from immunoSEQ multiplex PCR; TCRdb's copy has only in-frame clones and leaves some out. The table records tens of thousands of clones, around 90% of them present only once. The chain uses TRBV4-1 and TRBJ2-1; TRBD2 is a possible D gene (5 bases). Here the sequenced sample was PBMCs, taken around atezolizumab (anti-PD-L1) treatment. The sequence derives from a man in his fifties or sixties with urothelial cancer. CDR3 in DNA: TGCGCCAGCAGCCAAGACGCAAACGGGATGGTTGAGCAGTTCTTC. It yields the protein CASSQDANGMVEQFF.